Shown below are 25 T cell receptor beta chains from a single sample sequenced in a study of T cell changes during pregnancy in multiple sclerosis. Sequencing was performed with immunoSEQ multiplex PCR; in TCRdb, only in-frame clones are kept and a portion is missing. In the table there are about 77,000 clones, more than 85% of which are singletons. This material consisted of peripheral blood, taken after pregnancy. All receptors derive from a female donor in good health, enrolled as a control in a pregnancy study.

This clone was seen just once. The chain employs TRBV5-1 and TRBJ2-5; 7 bases line up with TRBD2. The CDR3 has 15 amino acids. From germline, CDR1 is SGHRS and CDR2 YFSETQ. V shed 4 bases, J shed 1 base, and the junction held 7 bases outside the gene matches. The CDR3 sequence: CASSLEGRVQETQYF. The CDR3 DNA reads as TGCGCCAGCAGCCTCGAGGGGAGGGTCCAAGAGACCCAGTACTTC. Looking up the rest from reference TRBV5-1 and TRBJ2-5 gives the full variable domain: KAGVTQTPRYLIKTRGQQVTLSCSPISGHRSVSWYQQTPGQGLQFLFEYFSETQRNKGNFPGRFSGRQFSNSRSEMNVSTLELGDSALYLCASSLEGRVQETQYFGPGTRLLVL.

This sequence joins TRBV2 and TRBJ2-5; 10 nucleotides line up with TRBD2. The V and J ends lost 4 bases and 5 bases, in that order; junction bases with no gene match: 10. The CDR3 contains 16 residues. Germline CDR1 and CDR2: SNHLY and FYNNEI. This CDR3 reads CASSVAGGVNDETQYF. In DNA, the CDR3 is TGTGCCAGCAGTGTAGCGGGAGGCGTTAATGACGAGACCCAGTACTTC.

This sequence joins TRBV5-6 and TRBJ2-3, with 8 bases that match TRBD2. The germline V gene encodes CDR1 SGHDT and CDR2 YYEEEE. The CDR3 consists of 15 residues. Germline trimming cut 2 bases from V and 1 base from J; bases unmatched to any gene: 3. This CDR3 is CASSFETSGTDTQYF. In DNA form, the CDR3 reads TGTGCCAGCAGCTTCGAGACTAGCGGCACAGATACGCAGTATTTT. The full variable domain, in which reference TRBV5-6 and TRBJ2-3 provide the parts outside the CDR3, is DAGVTQSPTHLIKTRGQQVTLRCSPKSGHDTVSWYQQALGQGPQFIFQYYEEEERQRGNFPDRFSGHQFPNYSSELNVNALLLGDSALYLCASSFETSGTDTQYFGPGTRLTVL.

The chain uses TRBV9 and TRBJ2-7; TRBD2 matches at 8 bases. This CDR3 region has 15 residues. V was clipped by 0 bases and J by 5 bases; unmatched bases: 7. CDR1 and CDR2 (germline): SGDLS, YYNGEE. CDR3 residues: CASSVAGGLSNEQYF. DNA for the CDR3: TGTGCCAGCAGCGTAGCGGGAGGGCTCTCGAACGAGCAGTACTTC.

J is TRBJ1-2 and V is TRBV6-5; the D gene is possibly TRBD1 (5 bases). V lost 0 bases and J 2 bases, leaving 10 bases between the germline ends. The CDR3 loop spans 15 amino acids. CDR1 and CDR2 (germline): MNHEY, SVGAGI. CDR3 DNA sequence: TGTGCCAGCAGTTACTCGAAGGGGAAGAACTATGGCTACACCTTC. Translating gives CASSYSKGKNYGYTF.

This rearrangement joins TRBV7-2 to TRBJ1-2; D is unclear. Looked up from germline, CDR1 is SGHTA and CDR2 is FQGNSA. V was clipped by 4 bases and J by 1 base, with 7 bases between them. The CDR3 has 13 amino acids. CDR3 bases: TGTGCCAGCAGCTATAGTGTTAACTATGGCTACACCTTC. Protein: CASSYSVNYGYTF.

This chain uses TRBV4-2 with TRBJ1-1; D not resolved. The germline gives CDR1 LGHNA, CDR2 YNFKEQ. Trimming pared 1 base from V and 4 bases from J, leaving 10 bases between. This CDR3 region has 14 residues. In nucleotides, the CDR3 is TGTGCCAGCAGCCAAGGATTTGGGAGCACTGAAGCTTTCTTT. Protein product: CASSQGFGSTEAFF.

The chain employs TRBV30 and TRBJ1-2; the D gene is possibly TRBD1 (5 bases). The CDR3 has 13 residues. The V end lost 0 bases, the J end lost 4 bases, and 9 bases lay between the germline ends. Germline assignment: CDR1 GTSNPN and CDR2 SVGIG (reference sequence). The CDR3: CAWSVAGFYGYTF. For the CDR3, the DNA is TGTGCCTGGAGTGTTGCAGGGTTCTATGGCTACACCTTC.

The sample holds one count of this clone. This chain uses TRBV11-2 with TRBJ2-1, with 9 bases matching TRBD2. Unmatched junction bases numbered 12, after V lost 5 bases and J lost 4 bases. Germline V lookup: CDR1 SGHAT, CDR2 FQNNGV. This CDR3 region has 17 residues. The CDR3 spells CASSPQAGLAGYNEQFF. CDR3 sequence (DNA): TGTGCCAGCAGCCCACAAGCAGGGCTAGCGGGGTACAATGAGCAGTTCTTC.

The CDR3 protein is CSAFKTDTQYF. As DNA, the CDR3 is TGCAGTGCCTTTAAAACAGATACGCAGTATTTT. The chain combines TRBV20-1 with TRBJ2-3; D is unclear. This CDR3 is 11 amino acids long. Trimming took off 6 bases at V and 3 bases at J, with 7 bases between the two ends. CDR1 DFQATT and CDR2 SNEGSKA come from the germline V gene (reference sequence).

The V call is TRBV2, the J call TRBJ2-7; 12 nucleotides align to TRBD2. Unmatched junction bases numbered 4, after V lost 2 bases and J lost 5 bases. In germline, CDR1 is SNHLY, CDR2 FYNNEI. The CDR3 spans 15 residues. CDR3 sequence (DNA): TGTGCCAGCAGTGAATTGACTAGCGGGAGACACGAGCAGTACTTC. This encodes CASSELTSGRHEQYF.

The chain is built from TRBV27 and TRBJ1-1; maybe TRBD1 (6 bases). Germline V lookup: CDR1 MNHEY, CDR2 SMNVEV (reference sequence). V was shortened by 9 bases and J by 3 bases, with 17 bases between the two germline ends. The CDR3 extends over 14 amino acids. CDR3 sequence: CASQISQGYTEAFF. The CDR3 DNA sequence: TGTGCCAGTCAGATTAGTCAGGGGTACACTGAAGCTTTCTTT.

The gene calls are TRBV7-3 and TRBJ2-7, with a tentative D call TRBD1 (6 bases). The CDR3 contains 15 residues. V was cut by 2 bases and J by 3 bases, with 14 bases left in between. Germline-derived CDR1 and CDR2 are SGHTA and FQGTGA. The CDR3 nucleotides are TGTGCCAGCAGCTTACACAGGGTAGGGATCTACGAGCAGTACTTC. Protein: CASSLHRVGIYEQYF.

The chain combines TRBV18 with TRBJ1-1; 9 bases agree with TRBD1. The germline CDR1 and CDR2 sequences are KGHSH and LQKENI. Trimming took 6 bases from V and 1 from J; bases not matched to a gene: 6. The CDR3 runs to 15 residues. CDR3 in amino acids: CASSPRTGENTEAFF. The CDR3 coding sequence is TGTGCCAGCTCTCCAAGGACAGGGGAGAACACTGAAGCTTTCTTT.

This CDR3 is CASSLATSSSYEQYF. The DNA of the CDR3 is TGCGCCAGCAGCTTGGCGACGTCTTCTAGCTACGAGCAGTACTTC. The V gene is TRBV5-1, the J gene TRBJ2-7, with no clear D. Per the germline V gene, CDR1 is SGHRS and CDR2 is YFSETQ. The V end was cut by 0 bases, the J end by 3 bases, with 13 bases between. The CDR3 sequence is 15 residues long.

V is TRBV7-8 and J is TRBJ2-7; 9 nucleotides match TRBD1. The germline V gene has CDR1 SGHVS and CDR2 FQNEAQ. The CDR3 is made up of 14 amino acids. The trim removed 4 bases at V and 5 bases at J, leaving 6 bases unmatched. CDR3 bases: TGTGCCAGCAGCTGGGGACAGGGTATCCACGAGCAGTACTTC. Its protein product is CASSWGQGIHEQYF.

J is TRBJ1-5 and V is TRBV4-2, with 11 positions matching TRBD1. Per the germline V gene, CDR1 is LGHNA and CDR2 is YNFKEQ. The trim removed 0 bases at V and 5 bases at J, leaving 6 bases unmatched. CDR3 length: 17 residues. CDR3 residues: CASSQDWDRGLDQPQHF. DNA for the CDR3: TGTGCCAGCAGCCAAGATTGGGACAGGGGGTTAGATCAGCCCCAGCATTTT.

V gene TRBV5-5 combines with J gene TRBJ2-5; D not resolved. CDR1 is SGHKS, CDR2 YYEKEE, per germline (reference sequence). This CDR3 contains 12 residues. V shed 5 bases and J shed 1 base, with 6 bases lying between them. The CDR3 here is CASRAIQETQYF. CDR3 coding DNA: TGTGCCAGCAGAGCGATCCAAGAGACCCAGTACTTC.

The chain couples TRBV2 to TRBJ2-7; TRBD1 matches 9 bases. The CDR3 has 14 residues. From germline, CDR1 is SNHLY and CDR2 FYNNEI. Trimming took 4 bases from V and 4 from J; bases not matched to a gene: 5. CDR3 sequence (DNA): TGTGCCAGCAGTGTCACCGACAGGGGGTACGAGCAGTACTTC. Translating gives CASSVTDRGYEQYF.

The chain links TRBV28 to TRBJ2-5; 12 bases are a match to TRBD1. Germline V gene lookup returns CDR1 MDHEN and CDR2 SYDVKM. The CDR3 covers 16 residues. J lost 6 bases, V lost 2 bases, and 7 bases had no gene match. DNA of the CDR3: TGTGCCAGCAGTTTAGTAGGGACAGGGGGCACGAAGACCCAGTACTTC. Encoded protein: CASSLVGTGGTKTQYF.

V gene TRBV5-1 combines with J gene TRBJ2-1; TRBD1 matches at 7 bases. V trimming: 4 bases; J trimming: 15 bases; junction bases outside the gene matches: 10. The germline CDR1 and CDR2 sequences are SGHRS and YFSETQ. The length of the CDR3 is 12 residues. Here the CDR3 DNA reads TGCGCCAGCAGCCCCGGACAGGCGTCGGCGTTCTTC. It is translated as CASSPGQASAFF.

The rearrangement uses TRBV2 and TRBJ1-5, with a possible D match to TRBD1 (5 bases). Trimming shortened V by 7 bases and J by 6 bases, and 22 bases separated the two germline ends. Germline V gene data show CDR1 as SNHLY and CDR2 as FYNNEI. There are 16 residues in the CDR3. The CDR3 DNA is TGTGCCAGCAACGAGATCGGCAGGGAGGTGGGTCAGCCCCAGCATTTT. This codes for CASNEIGREVGQPQHF.

The chain employs TRBV4-3 and TRBJ2-3, with 7 nucleotides matching TRBD1. The CDR3 spans 14 residues. With 1 base clipped from V and 3 bases from J, the junction kept 1 base outside the gene matches. The germline V gene encodes CDR1 LGHNA and CDR2 YSLEER. CDR3 nucleotides: TGCGCCAGCAGCCAAGGGACAGGAACAGATACGCAGTATTTT. It translates to CASSQGTGTDTQYF.

This clone was observed a few times. The chain joins TRBV11-2 to TRBJ1-1; TRBD1 might be the D (5 bases). The CDR3 has 15 residues. CDR1 is SGHAT, CDR2 FQNNGV, per germline. Trimming took off 0 bases at V and 4 bases at J, with 12 bases between the two ends. The CDR3 DNA follows: TGTGCCAGCAGCTTAGACCTCTGGGGGGGCACTGAAGCTTTCTTT. It translates to CASSLDLWGGTEAFF.

The chain couples TRBV5-6 to TRBJ2-3; 10 bases line up with TRBD1. The length of the CDR3 is 15 residues. Trimming cost V 3 bases and J 4 bases; bases outside gene matches: 5. CDR1 is SGHDT and CDR2 is YYEEEE in the germline V gene. The CDR3 region has the DNA TGTGCCAGCAGCTGGGGGGGACAGGGGTCAGATACGCAGTATTTT. Encoded protein: CASSWGGQGSDTQYF.